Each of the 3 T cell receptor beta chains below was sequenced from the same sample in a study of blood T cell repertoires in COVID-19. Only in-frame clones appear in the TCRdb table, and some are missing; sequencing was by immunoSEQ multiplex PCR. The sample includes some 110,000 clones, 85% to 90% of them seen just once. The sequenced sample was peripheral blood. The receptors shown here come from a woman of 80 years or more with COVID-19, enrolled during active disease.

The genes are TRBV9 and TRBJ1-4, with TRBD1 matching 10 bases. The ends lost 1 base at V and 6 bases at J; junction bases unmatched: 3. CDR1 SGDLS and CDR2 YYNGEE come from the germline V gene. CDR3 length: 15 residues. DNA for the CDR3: TGTGCCAGCAGCGTATCCGGGACAGGGGATGAAAAACTGTTTTTT. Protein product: CASSVSGTGDEKLFF.

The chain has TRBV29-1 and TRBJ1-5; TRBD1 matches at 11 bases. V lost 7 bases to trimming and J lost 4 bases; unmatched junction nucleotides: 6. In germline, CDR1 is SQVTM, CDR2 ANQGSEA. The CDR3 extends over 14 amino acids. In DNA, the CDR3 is TGCAGCGCTACCGGGACAGGGGGTAATCAGCCCCAGCATTTT. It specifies CSATGTGGNQPQHF.

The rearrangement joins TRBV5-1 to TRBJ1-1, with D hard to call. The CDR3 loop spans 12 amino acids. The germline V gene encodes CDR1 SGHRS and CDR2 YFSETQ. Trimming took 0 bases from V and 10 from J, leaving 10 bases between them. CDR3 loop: CASSLGEGRAFF. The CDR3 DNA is TGCGCCAGCAGCTTGGGGGAGGGCAGAGCTTTCTTT.